A single sample is the source of the 27 T cell receptor beta chains below, sequenced in a study of shared clonotypes between healthy human individuals. Cells designated naive CD8 were CD45RO-negative and were positively selected for CCR7, with terminally differentiated effector memory CD45RA+ cells excluded. Produced via immunoSEQ multiplex PCR; TCRdb's table is partial and in-frame only. The sample has about 680,000 clones; under 95% are singletons. The sequenced material came from naive CD8+ T cells sorted from blood. These receptor sequences come from a young man in good health.

The rearrangement joins TRBV5-6 to TRBJ2-5, with D possibly being TRBD2 (5 bases). Germline V gene sequence: CDR1 SGHDT, CDR2 YYEEEE. The germline V and J ends were trimmed by 0 bases and 5 bases, with 17 bases remaining between them. CDR3 length equals 16 residues. CDR3 DNA: TGTGCCAGCAGCTTGGAACGGGAACGAAGGGAGGAGACCCAGTACTTC. Translating it yields CASSLERERREETQYF. Full variable domain (missing parts from reference TRBV5-6 and TRBJ2-5): DAGVTQSPTHLIKTRGQQVTLRCSPKSGHDTVSWYQQALGQGPQFIFQYYEEEERQRGNFPDRFSGHQFPNYSSELNVNALLLGDSALYLCASSLERERREETQYFGPGTRLLVL.

The V call is TRBV7-2, the J call TRBJ2-7; D remains ambiguous. Deletions cut 3 bases from V and 2 bases from J, with 8 bases between. CDR3 length equals 13 residues. The germline CDR1 and CDR2 sequences are SGHTA and FQGNSA. The CDR3 protein is CASSFPSTYEQYF. CDR3 DNA: TGTGCCAGCAGCTTTCCCTCAACCTACGAGCAGTACTTC.

The chain carries TRBV6-1 and TRBJ1-1; a possible D gene is TRBD1 (5 bases). This CDR3 has 15 residues. From germline, CDR1 is MNHNS and CDR2 SASEGT. V was clipped by 2 bases and J by 8 bases, with 18 bases between them. CDR3 amino acids: CASSEKDDGGGEAFF. The CDR3 nucleotides read TGTGCCAGCAGTGAAAAAGACGATGGGGGGGGAGAAGCTTTCTTT.

The rearrangement uses TRBV4-1 and TRBJ1-3; no firm D call. Germline assignment: CDR1 MGHRA and CDR2 YSYEKL. The length of the CDR3 is 18 residues. The ends were cut back, 1 base at V and 0 bases at J, with 16 bases in the middle. The CDR3 spells CASSQVASDGNSGNTIYF. CDR3 in DNA: TGCGCCAGCAGCCAAGTGGCGTCCGACGGGAACTCTGGAAACACCATATATTTT.

This sequence joins TRBV11-2 and TRBJ2-7; maybe TRBD1 (6 bases). Trimming removed 2 bases at V and 5 bases at J, with 10 bases between. Germline assignment: CDR1 SGHAT and CDR2 FQNNGV. This CDR3 is 13 amino acids long. The CDR3: CASSLSTGNEQYF. CDR3 coding DNA: TGTGCCAGCAGCTTATCAACAGGGAACGAGCAGTACTTC.

The V gene is TRBV11-3, the J gene TRBJ2-1; 9 positions agree with TRBD1. J gave up 8 bases and V 5 bases, and 10 bases lay outside the gene matches. CDR3 length equals 15 residues. Germline assignment: CDR1 SGHNT and CDR2 YENEEA. Here the CDR3 DNA reads TGTGCCAGCAGCAGGGGACAGGGCTCCGGCGATGAGCAGTTCTTC. It is translated as CASSRGQGSGDEQFF.

The chain links TRBV19 to TRBJ2-2; D possibly corresponds to TRBD2 (5 bases). With 3 bases removed from V and 5 bases from J, the gap between germline ends came to 13 bases. Germline assignment: CDR1 LNHDA and CDR2 SQIVND (reference sequence). CDR3 length equals 15 residues. The CDR3 DNA reads as TGTGCCAGTAGTATGGTAGGGAGTCCAACCGGGGAGCTGTTTTTT. This sequence encodes CASSMVGSPTGELFF.

V gene TRBV7-9 combines with J gene TRBJ2-1; tentatively, D is TRBD2 (5 bases). Trimming removed 5 bases at V and 4 bases at J, with 18 bases between. Germline V lookup: CDR1 SEHNR, CDR2 FQNEAQ (reference sequence). This CDR3 has 16 amino acids. The CDR3 DNA is TGTGCCAGCAGCCCCATGGCGGGTGTAGCTTACAATGAGCAGTTCTTC. Translated: CASSPMAGVAYNEQFF.

The CDR3 DNA reads as TGTGCCAGCAGCTCTAGCGGGACTCAGGATACGCAGTATTTT. The encoded protein is CASSSSGTQDTQYF. The chain has TRBV7-2 and TRBJ2-3, with TRBD2 matching 9 bases. The junction had 5 bases not matched to a gene; V was cut back by 4 bases and J by 6 bases. Germline V gene sequence: CDR1 SGHTA, CDR2 FQGNSA. The CDR3 is 14 residues long.

This clone was picked up a small number of times. The rearrangement links TRBV28 to TRBJ1-5, with D unresolved. V was cut by 3 bases and J by 9 bases, with 9 bases left in between. The germline CDR1 and CDR2 sequences are MDHEN and SYDVKM. The CDR3 is 12 amino acids. The CDR3 region has the DNA TGTGCCAGCAGTTTTCTGGCGCGGCCCCAGCATTTT. Protein: CASSFLARPQHF.

The CDR3 loop reads CASSMVSGRDSYNEQFF. CDR3 nucleotide sequence: TGTGCCAGTAGTATGGTTAGCGGGAGGGACTCCTACAATGAGCAGTTCTTC. The rearrangement links TRBV19 to TRBJ2-1, with 11 bases that match TRBD2. V gave up 3 bases and J gave up 0 bases; unmatched junction bases: 4. Germline lookup yields CDR1 LNHDA and CDR2 SQIVND (reference sequence). This CDR3 comprises 17 residues.

The gene calls are TRBV28 and TRBJ2-7; TRBD1 agrees at 8 bases. Trimming at V came to 7 bases and at J to 4 bases, leaving 15 bases not matched to a gene. Per germline, CDR1 MDHEN and CDR2 SYDVKM. The CDR3 has 16 amino acids. CDR3 DNA: TGTGCCAGCACCTCGCCGACCAGGGGGCTCTCTTACGAGCAGTACTTC. It specifies CASTSPTRGLSYEQYF. The full variable domain, completed using reference TRBV28 and TRBJ2-7, is DVKVTQSSRYLVKRTGEKVFLECVQDMDHENMFWYRQDPGLGLRLIYFSYDVKMKEKGDIPEGYSVSREKKERFSLILESASTNQTSMYLCASTSPTRGLSYEQYFGPGTRLTVT.

This clone was seen just once. V and J are TRBV27 and TRBJ2-1, with D possibly matching TRBD1 (6 bases). Germline CDR1 is MNHEY and CDR2 is SMNVEV (reference sequence). The V and J ends lost 5 bases and 6 bases respectively, with 17 bases between them. There are 15 residues in the CDR3. Here the CDR3 DNA reads TGTGCCAGCAGTCATACTAGGGGGTCCCCCAATGAGCAGTTCTTC. Translation: CASSHTRGSPNEQFF.

V usage is TRBV30 and J usage is TRBJ2-7; D gene ambiguous. V was cut by 3 bases and J by 0 bases, with 9 bases left in between. Germline V gene data show CDR1 as GTSNPN and CDR2 as SVGIG (reference sequence). This CDR3 has 13 residues. Here the CDR3 reads CAWRGYTSYEQYF. In nucleotides, the CDR3 is TGTGCCTGGAGGGGCTATACCTCCTACGAGCAGTACTTC.

This clone showed up just once. The chain links TRBV10-2 to TRBJ2-1, with TRBD1 identical over 8 bases. The ends lost 8 bases at V and 5 bases at J; junction bases unmatched: 5. This CDR3 has 13 amino acids. CDR1 is WSHSY and CDR2 is SAAADI in the germline V gene. The CDR3 sequence is CASPPGQDNEQFF. The CDR3 DNA follows: TGCGCCAGCCCCCCGGGACAGGACAATGAGCAGTTCTTC.

The CDR3 sequence: CASSSPGNPQDEQYF. The CDR3 DNA follows: TGTGCCAGCAGCTCCCCCGGGAACCCCCAGGACGAGCAGTACTTC. The rearrangement links TRBV7-9 to TRBJ2-7, with a possible D match to TRBD2 (5 bases). This CDR3 comprises 15 residues. Looked up from germline, CDR1 is SEHNR and CDR2 is FQNEAQ (reference sequence). The V end lost 4 bases, the J end lost 5 bases, and 18 bases lay between the germline ends.

The rearrangement uses TRBV11-2 and TRBJ2-5, with D maybe TRBD1 (5 bases). CDR3 length equals 16 residues. Germline CDR1 reads SGHAT; CDR2 reads FQNNGV. V lost 3 bases and J 0 bases, leaving 14 bases between the germline ends. CDR3 nucleotide sequence: TGTGCCAGCAGCTTCAGTAGGGGAAAGTACCAAGAGACCCAGTACTTC. Amino acids: CASSFSRGKYQETQYF.

This clone was observed once. This chain joins TRBV4-1 and TRBJ2-7; D may match TRBD1 or TRBD2 (5 bases each). Trimming took 4 bases from V and 2 from J, leaving 15 bases between them. The CDR3 covers 15 residues. Germline CDR1 is MGHRA and CDR2 is YSYEKL. CDR3 nucleotides: TGCGCCAGCAGCCTCCGGGACGGGCCCCCCTACGAGCAGTACTTC. Translated, it gives CASSLRDGPPYEQYF.

Details on this clone: The same CDR3 can be traced to other DNA sequences in this sample. The CDR3 region has the DNA TGTGCCAGCAGTTTGGGCAGCAGTGGGGCCAACGTCCTGACTTTC. It is translated as CASSLGSSGANVLTF. The chain couples TRBV28 to TRBJ2-6; D unresolved. V was cut by 3 bases and J by 3 bases, with 9 bases left in between. The CDR3 loop spans 15 amino acids. Germline loops: CDR1 MDHEN, CDR2 SYDVKM.

The chain combines TRBV30 with TRBJ2-7; 10 bases fit TRBD1. This CDR3 is 13 amino acids long. Germline CDR1 reads GTSNPN; CDR2 reads SVGIG (reference sequence). J was trimmed by 5 bases and V by 8 bases; bases with no gene match: 9. The CDR3 nucleotides are TGTGCCGGGAAAGGGACAGGGGTTCACGAGCAGTACTTC. Its translation is CAGKGTGVHEQYF.

V gene TRBV7-6 combines with J gene TRBJ2-2; D uncertain. Per the germline V gene, CDR1 is SGHVS and CDR2 is FNYEAQ. This CDR3 contains 13 residues. The V end lost 5 bases, the J end lost 6 bases, and 10 bases lay between the germline ends. The CDR3 DNA is TGTGCCAGCAGCCCTCTTTCGGCCGGGGAGCTGTTTTTT. Protein product: CASSPLSAGELFF.

In nucleotides, the CDR3 is TGTGCCAGCAGCCTGAGACAGGGAGAGTTAGCGAGCTCTGGAAACACCATATATTTT. This encodes CASSLRQGELASSGNTIYF. The J gene is TRBJ1-3, the V gene TRBV7-2; 7 positions agree with TRBD1. The CDR3 contains 19 residues. Germline trimming cut 5 bases from V and 0 bases from J; bases unmatched to any gene: 16. Germline-derived CDR1 and CDR2 are SGHTA and FQGNSA.

The chain joins TRBV7-9 to TRBJ1-4; weak D call: TRBD1 (6 bases). The CDR3 sequence is 18 residues long. CDR1 SEHNR and CDR2 FQNEAQ come from the germline V gene (reference sequence). The V end lost 6 bases, the J end lost 7 bases, and 27 bases lay between the germline ends. CDR3 coding DNA: TGTGCCAGCAGTTTCCCGGGACATATAGATCGGGGTGGTGAAAAACTGTTTTTT. Its protein product is CASSFPGHIDRGGEKLFF. Together with reference TRBV7-9 and TRBJ1-4, the CDR3 gives the full variable domain: DTGVSQNPRHKITKRGQNVTFRCDPISEHNRLYWYRQTLGQGPEFLTYFQNEAQLEKSRLLSDRFSAERPKGSFSTLEIQRTEQGDSAMYLCASSFPGHIDRGGEKLFFGSGTQLSVL.

Remarks on this clone: Different DNA sequences within this sample yield the same CDR3. This chain joins TRBV29-1 and TRBJ1-1; no firm D call. Trimming took 6 bases from V and 0 from J, leaving 8 bases between them. The CDR3 contains 12 residues. The germline gives CDR1 SQVTM, CDR2 ANQGSEA. CDR3 in DNA: TGCAGCGTCCGCCCGATGAACACTGAAGCTTTCTTT. It codes for CSVRPMNTEAFF.

This clone appeared once. This rearrangement joins TRBV4-3 to TRBJ2-6; weak D call: TRBD2 (6 bases). Trimming cost V 1 base and J 0 bases, with 10 bases left between them. The CDR3 sequence is 17 residues long. CDR1 and CDR2 from the germline V gene are LGHNA and YSLEER. The CDR3 bases are TGCGCCAGCAGCCAAGGGGACTCTTCCTCTGGGGCCAACGTCCTGACTTTC. Translated, it gives CASSQGDSSSGANVLTF.

The gene calls are TRBV27 and TRBJ2-4; perhaps TRBD1 as D (6 bases). This CDR3 contains 13 residues. Per germline, CDR1 MNHEY and CDR2 SMNVEV (reference sequence). Trimming shortened V by 3 bases and J by 8 bases, and 11 bases separated the two germline ends. CDR3 residues: CASSFFPGDIQYF. CDR3 DNA: TGTGCCAGCAGTTTTTTCCCAGGGGACATTCAGTACTTC.

J is TRBJ2-1 and V is TRBV28; the D is unclear. CDR3 length: 11 amino acids. V lost 4 bases to trimming and J lost 7 bases, with 5 bases between them. The germline V gene has CDR1 MDHEN and CDR2 SYDVKM. CDR3 DNA sequence: TGTGCCAGCAGTTATACGAATGAGCAGTTCTTC. Its protein is CASSYTNEQFF.